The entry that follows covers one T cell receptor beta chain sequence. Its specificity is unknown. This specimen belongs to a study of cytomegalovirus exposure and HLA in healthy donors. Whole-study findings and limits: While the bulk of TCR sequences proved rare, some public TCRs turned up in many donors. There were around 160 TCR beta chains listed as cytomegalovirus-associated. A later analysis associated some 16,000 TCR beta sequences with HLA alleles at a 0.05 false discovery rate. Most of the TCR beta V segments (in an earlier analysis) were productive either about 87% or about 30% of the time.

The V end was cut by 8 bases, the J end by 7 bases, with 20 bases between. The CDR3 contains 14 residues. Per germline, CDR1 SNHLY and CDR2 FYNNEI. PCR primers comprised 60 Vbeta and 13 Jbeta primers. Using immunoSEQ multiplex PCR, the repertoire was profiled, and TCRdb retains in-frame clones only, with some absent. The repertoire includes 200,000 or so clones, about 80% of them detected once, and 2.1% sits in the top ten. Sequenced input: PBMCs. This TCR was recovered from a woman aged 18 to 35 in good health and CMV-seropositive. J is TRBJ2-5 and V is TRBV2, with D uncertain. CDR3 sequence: CASGPGGPARTQYF. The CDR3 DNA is TGTGCCAGCGGGCCCGGTGGTCCCGCCCGGACCCAGTACTTC. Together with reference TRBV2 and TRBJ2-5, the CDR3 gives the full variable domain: EPEVTQTPSHQVTQMGQEVILRCVPISNHLYFYWYRQILGQKVEFLVSFYNNEISEKSEIFDDQFSVERPDGSNFTLKIRSTKLEDSAMYFCASGPGGPARTQYFGPGTRLLVL.